A selection of T cell receptor beta chains follows, all from one sample in a study of PD-1 blockade in mismatch repair-deficient tumors. Sequencing was performed with immunoSEQ multiplex PCR; in TCRdb, only in-frame clones are kept and a portion is missing. Seen here are some 120,000 clones, approximately 90% observed once, and the top ten hold roughly 14%. The material sequenced was peripheral blood, taken 44 weeks after starting pembrolizumab. These receptor sequences come from an adult with mismatch repair-deficient cancer. Both conserved end residues are part of each CDR3. Each record gives: V gene, D gene, clone size, J gene, CDR3 protein, CDR3 DNA. D genes are given only for firm matches. Size values are once, few and many counts, or a class for expanded clones, and some rows have none.

>TRBV18|TRBD1|-|TRBJ1-1
CASSVAKGGSAFF
TGTGCCAGCTCAGTAGCCAAAGGGGGCTCAGCTTTCTTT
>TRBV6-4|TRBD1|-|TRBJ2-6
CASSPDGQGRGSGANVLTF
TGTGCCAGCAGTCCCGACGGACAGGGGCGTGGATCTGGGGCCAACGTCCTGACTTTC
>TRBV28|-|-|TRBJ2-7
CASSTSGGSYEQYF
TGTGCCAGCAGTACCTCCGGCGGTAGCTACGAGCAGTACTTC
>TRBV5-5|TRBD1|-|TRBJ2-1
CASRRGQGWNEQFF
TGTGCCAGCAGAAGGGGACAGGGGTGGAATGAGCAGTTCTTC
>TRBV6-4|-|-|TRBJ2-2
CASSEGKDGNTGELFF
TGTGCCAGCAGTGAAGGAAAGGACGGTAACACCGGGGAGCTGTTTTTT
>TRBV9|TRBD1|-|TRBJ1-2
CASAGGSNYGYTF
TGTGCCAGTGCAGGGGGCTCTAACTATGGCTACACCTTC
>TRBV30|-|once|TRBJ1-1
CAWSVNTILNTEAFF
TGTGCCTGGAGTGTAAACACGATCTTGAACACTGAAGCTTTCTTT
>TRBV6-5|-|few|TRBJ2-2
CASSESAEPGELFF
TGCGCCAGCAGTGAGTCTGCGGAGCCTGGGGAGCTGTTTTTT
>TRBV9|TRBD1|-|TRBJ2-2
CASSVRVGQGNTGELFF
TGTGCCAGCAGCGTCCGAGTGGGACAGGGGAACACCGGGGAGCTGTTTTTT
>TRBV15|-|-|TRBJ2-1
CATSSSRYGEQFF
TGTGCCACCAGCAGCAGCCGATACGGTGAGCAGTTCTTC
>TRBV19|TRBD1|few|TRBJ2-7
CASSRGTGSYEQYF
TGTGCCAGTAGTAGGGGGACAGGTTCCTACGAGCAGTACTTC
>TRBV5-8|TRBD1|once|TRBJ2-7
CASSLGLRQGFEQYF
TGTGCCAGCAGCTTGGGCCTGAGACAGGGATTCGAGCAGTACTTC
>TRBV6-1|-|once|TRBJ2-7
CASSVASLTYEQYF
TGTGCCAGCAGTGTTGCCAGCCTGACCTACGAGCAGTACTTC
>TRBV6-1|-|-|TRBJ1-4
CASSEQPRSNEKLFF
TGTGCCAGCAGTGAGCAACCTCGGTCCAATGAAAAACTGTTTTTT
>TRBV29-1|TRBD1|-|TRBJ1-2
CSVDRRGQGGGYTF
TGCAGCGTTGATCGTCGAGGGCAGGGGGGTGGCTACACCTTC
>TRBV2|-|-|TRBJ2-3
CASSTTLGVGTDTQYF
TGTGCCAGCAGTACTACACTCGGGGTGGGCACAGATACGCAGTATTTT
>TRBV4-1|-|medium-sized|TRBJ2-5
CASSQAAEGVVETQYF
TGCGCCAGCAGCCAAGCCGCGGAGGGGGTAGTGGAGACCCAGTACTTC
>TRBV2|TRBD2|-|TRBJ2-3
CASSDRTSLGTDTQYF
TGTGCCAGCAGCGACCGGACTAGCTTGGGCACAGATACGCAGTATTTT